This TCR beta chain was recovered during a study of CD8+CD57+ T cells in acquired aplastic anemia. Patients picked for sequencing had shown CD8+CD57+ cell expansion detected by flow cytometry. Severe acquired aplastic anemia was present in all patients. Patients were treatment-naive when blood was sampled. TCR beta VDJ combinations and CDR3 sequences were profiled from genomic DNA. One entry per CDR3 protein results from TCRdb running MiXCR on the reads. The sample includes fewer than 200,000 distinct CDR3 sequences, approximately 48% seen only once; the top ten take approximately 12%. Germline V gives CDR1 DFQATT, CDR2 SNEGSKA (reference sequence). CDR3 length equals 16 residues. V lost 5 bases and J lost 8; bases outside the gene matches: 14.

The clonotype was recovered from a human donor with aplastic anemia. The chain employs TRBV20-1 and TRBJ1-6; 8 bases are a match to TRBD1. Material: sorted CD4+, CD8+, or CD8+CD57+ T cells (not recorded which) from PBMCs. The CDR3 spells CSARTGRDGTDSPLHF. The DNA for the CDR3 is TGCAGTGCTCGGACAGGGAGGGACGGGACAGATTCACCCCTCCACTTT.